These 28 T cell receptor beta chains originate from one sample sequenced in a study of blood T cell repertoires in COVID-19 (dated by TCRdb to the early 2020s). Receptor libraries were prepared by the immunoSEQ multiplex PCR assay. TCRdb retrieved this table from immuneACCESS and kept in-frame rearrangements only. Not all clones are present; in checked studies, unresolved V genes account for under half, and no reason is known for the remainder. The sample yields about half a million clones; 80% to 90% were counted once. 3.2% of the sample lies in the top ten. Sequences were obtained from peripheral blood. The source of these receptors is a human donor in a cohort sampled during active COVID-19.

This chain joins TRBV7-2 and TRBJ1-2; the D gene is possibly TRBD1 (5 bases). Trimming left V 1 base short and J 0 bases short, with 15 bases between. Germline V gene data show CDR1 as SGHTA and CDR2 as FQGNSA. The CDR3 runs to 17 residues. The CDR3 nucleotides are TGTGCCAGCAGCTTAGGGGTCGGGCAGGGCCCTAACTATGGCTACACCTTC. It encodes CASSLGVGQGPNYGYTF.

This clone was observed once. This rearrangement joins TRBV6-6 to TRBJ2-7; D remains ambiguous. The CDR3 length is 14 residues. V lost 6 bases and J 1 base, leaving 13 bases between the germline ends. CDR1 MNHNY and CDR2 SVGAGI come from the germline V gene (reference sequence). CDR3 DNA sequence: TGTGCCAGCAGCCAGGCAGCATTGTCCTACGAGCAGTACTTC. The encoded protein is CASSQAALSYEQYF.

The chain links TRBV28 to TRBJ2-5, with 8 bases aligning to TRBD2. V shed 2 bases and J 2 bases; nucleotides not matched to a gene: 4. CDR1 and CDR2 (germline): MDHEN, SYDVKM. This CDR3 is 15 amino acids long. This CDR3 reads CASSLRSSGQETQYF. CDR3 DNA sequence: TGTGCCAGCAGTTTAAGGTCTAGCGGGCAAGAGACCCAGTACTTC.

J is TRBJ1-5 and V is TRBV30; D is perhaps TRBD1 (6 bases). CDR1 GTSNPN and CDR2 SVGIG come from the germline V gene (reference sequence). V gave up 4 bases and J gave up 0 bases, with 13 bases separating them. The CDR3 totals 15 residues. CDR3 amino acids: CAWTGEGDSNQPQHF. CDR3 in DNA: TGTGCCTGGACCGGGGAGGGGGATAGCAATCAGCCCCAGCATTTT.

The DNA of the CDR3 is TGTGCCAGCAGCGTCGGACAGGTCGGGATCTATGGCTACACCTTC. This sequence encodes CASSVGQVGIYGYTF. The gene calls are TRBV9 and TRBJ1-2, with 7 bases lining up with TRBD1. The CDR3 has 15 amino acids. V lost 2 bases to trimming and J lost 4 bases; unmatched junction nucleotides: 8. From germline, CDR1 is SGDLS and CDR2 YYNGEE.

The V gene is TRBV28, the J gene TRBJ1-5; the D is unclear. V was shortened by 3 bases and J by 3 bases, with 12 bases between the two germline ends. CDR1 and CDR2 from the germline V gene are MDHEN and SYDVKM. This CDR3 region has 15 residues. CDR3 nucleotide sequence: TGTGCCAGCAGTTTCCAGGCAGGCATCAATCAGCCCCAGCATTTT. Translated: CASSFQAGINQPQHF.

The rearrangement links TRBV14 to TRBJ1-2; tentatively, D is TRBD1 (5 bases). CDR1 and CDR2 (germline): SGHDN, FVKESK. The CDR3 runs to 17 residues. The V and J ends lost 0 bases and 2 bases respectively, with 16 bases between them. For the CDR3, the DNA is TGTGCCAGCAGCCAAGAAATTGAGTCAGGGATCAACTATGGCTACACCTTC. Amino acids: CASSQEIESGINYGYTF.

This CDR3 is CASSYSRGGREKLFF. The CDR3 DNA sequence: TGTGCCAGCAGTTACTCGCGGGGGGGTCGGGAAAAACTGTTTTTT. V is TRBV6-5 and J is TRBJ1-4; D is perhaps TRBD1 (5 bases). The germline V and J ends were trimmed by 0 bases and 8 bases, with 13 bases remaining between them. The CDR3 covers 15 residues. In germline, CDR1 is MNHEY, CDR2 SVGAGI.

V usage is TRBV28 and J usage is TRBJ2-1; 7 nucleotides line up with TRBD2. The CDR3 length is 14 residues. Trimming removed 3 bases from V and 4 bases from J; junction bases left unmatched: 3. Germline V gene data show CDR1 as MDHEN and CDR2 as SYDVKM. The CDR3 bases are TGTGCCAGCAGTTTTGAGCGGGGTTACAATGAGCAGTTCTTC. Protein: CASSFERGYNEQFF.

The genes are TRBV4-1 and TRBJ1-5; D might be TRBD1 (6 bases). V shed 4 bases and J shed 1 base, with 14 bases lying between them. Germline-derived CDR1 and CDR2 are MGHRA and YSYEKL. The CDR3 extends over 16 amino acids. The CDR3 DNA reads as TGCGCCAGCAGCCGGACCATCACAGGGAGCAATCAGCCCCAGCATTTT. This gives the protein CASSRTITGSNQPQHF.

This rearrangement joins TRBV5-5 to TRBJ2-3, with 9 positions matching TRBD1. The CDR3 sequence is 16 residues long. V gave up 4 bases and J gave up 5 bases; unmatched junction bases: 11. Germline-derived CDR1 and CDR2 are SGHKS and YYEKEE (reference sequence). The CDR3 DNA reads as TGTGCCAGCAGCCCCGCCGGGACAGGGATGAGAGATACGCAGTATTTT. It codes for CASSPAGTGMRDTQYF.

Only a few counts were recorded for this clone. This sequence joins TRBV18 and TRBJ1-1; D might be TRBD1 (5 bases). This CDR3 is built from 13 residues. The V gene lost 5 bases and the J gene lost 2 bases, with 9 bases spanning the gap. The germline CDR1 and CDR2 sequences are KGHSH and LQKENI. In DNA, the CDR3 is TGTGCCAGCTCAGGAGGGGACAACACTGAAGCTTTCTTT. Translating it yields CASSGGDNTEAFF.

The rearrangement links TRBV30 to TRBJ2-7, with 8 bases that match TRBD1. The trim removed 4 bases at V and 4 bases at J, leaving 3 bases unmatched. This CDR3 is 12 amino acids long. The germline gives CDR1 GTSNPN, CDR2 SVGIG (reference sequence). CDR3: CAWTGGEYEQYF. CDR3 coding DNA: TGTGCCTGGACAGGGGGCGAATACGAGCAGTACTTC.

CDR3: CASSKSNYGYTF. The CDR3 bases are TGTGCCAGCAGCAAAAGCAACTATGGCTACACCTTC. The chain uses TRBV11-2 and TRBJ1-2; D unresolved. V was trimmed by 5 bases and J by 2 bases, leaving 6 bases between them. CDR1 and CDR2 from the germline V gene are SGHAT and FQNNGV. The CDR3 length is 12 residues.

The chain has TRBV2 and TRBJ2-1; weak D call: TRBD1 (5 bases). Per germline, CDR1 SNHLY and CDR2 FYNNEI. This CDR3 is built from 12 residues. V was clipped by 8 bases and J by 10 bases, with 15 bases between them. The CDR3 DNA follows: TGTGCCAGCCACGAGGCTGGGGCCGAGCAGTTCTTC. Translation: CASHEAGAEQFF.

The gene calls are TRBV28 and TRBJ1-5, with a tentative D call TRBD1 (6 bases). Trimming pared 7 bases from V and 4 bases from J, leaving 17 bases between. This CDR3 is built from 15 residues. In germline, CDR1 is MDHEN, CDR2 SYDVKM. The CDR3 region is CASTPGGGQNQPQHF. CDR3 sequence (DNA): TGTGCCAGCACCCCCGGGGGGGGACAAAATCAGCCCCAGCATTTT.

In this sample, this clone turned up a few times. The chain carries TRBV6-1 and TRBJ2-7, with 15 bases fitting TRBD2. The CDR3 loop spans 18 amino acids. With 1 base clipped from V and 0 bases from J, the junction kept 4 bases outside the gene matches. The germline V gene encodes CDR1 MNHNS and CDR2 SASEGT. The CDR3 region is CASSEGTSGRVISYEQYF. The CDR3 DNA is TGTGCCAGCAGTGAAGGGACTAGCGGGAGGGTTATCTCCTACGAGCAGTACTTC.

This chain links TRBV4-1 with TRBJ2-1, with 8 bases lining up with TRBD2. Unmatched junction bases numbered 3, after V lost 2 bases and J lost 9 bases. Looked up from germline, CDR1 is MGHRA and CDR2 is YSYEKL. The CDR3 is 13 residues long. The CDR3 sequence is CASSQKTSGEQFF. For the CDR3, the DNA is TGCGCCAGCAGCCAAAAAACTAGCGGTGAGCAGTTCTTC.

This clone was seen only a few times. The genes are TRBV28 and TRBJ1-5; maybe TRBD1 (5 bases). There are 15 residues in the CDR3. The V gene's germline CDR1 is MDHEN and CDR2 SYDVKM. V lost 5 bases and J 1 base, leaving 12 bases between the germline ends. The chain's CDR3 is CASSPLAGSNQPQHF. Here the CDR3 DNA reads TGTGCCAGCAGTCCCCTCGCAGGGAGCAATCAGCCCCAGCATTTT.

The chain has TRBV4-1 and TRBJ2-7; 13 positions match TRBD2. With 0 bases clipped from V and 7 bases from J, the junction kept 6 bases outside the gene matches. This CDR3 contains 16 residues. Germline V gene lookup returns CDR1 MGHRA and CDR2 YSYEKL. The DNA for the CDR3 is TGCGCCAGCAGCCAAGAAGGACTAGCGGGAGCGTATGAGCAGTACTTC. As protein: CASSQEGLAGAYEQYF.

The rearrangement joins TRBV11-2 to TRBJ2-5, with D possibly being TRBD2 (5 bases). Germline CDR1 SGHAT, CDR2 FQNNGV. V lost 1 base, J lost 5 bases, and 11 bases lay in between. The CDR3 is made up of 14 amino acids. CDR3 in DNA: TGTGCCAGCAGCTTAGTCCTAGCCGGTGAGACCCAGTACTTC. Its protein is CASSLVLAGETQYF.

The chain has TRBV7-6 and TRBJ2-6; perhaps TRBD1 as D (5 bases). The germline V gene encodes CDR1 SGHVS and CDR2 FNYEAQ. CDR3 length: 17 amino acids. V lost 5 bases and J 1 base, leaving 15 bases between the germline ends. CDR3 region: CASSRTNPGSGANVLTF. The CDR3 DNA follows: TGTGCCAGCAGCCGCACCAACCCAGGGTCTGGGGCCAACGTCCTGACTTTC.

The chain combines TRBV28 with TRBJ1-2; D possibly corresponds to TRBD1 (5 bases). This CDR3 has 15 amino acids. V lost 4 bases, J lost 4 bases, and 16 bases lay in between. Germline V gives CDR1 MDHEN, CDR2 SYDVKM. The CDR3 here is CASSSGGRTIYGYTF. The CDR3 DNA follows: TGTGCCAGCAGTTCGGGCGGACGGACAATCTATGGCTACACCTTC.

In DNA form, the CDR3 reads TGTGCCAGCAGCAGTTCCCTCCTAGCGGGAGGGGTCTCCTACGAGCAGTACTTC. Translating it yields CASSSSLLAGGVSYEQYF. This chain joins TRBV7-6 and TRBJ2-7; 12 positions match TRBD2. V lost 5 bases to trimming and J lost 0 bases; unmatched junction nucleotides: 11. The CDR3 has 18 amino acids. The germline V gene has CDR1 SGHVS and CDR2 FNYEAQ.

J is TRBJ1-1 and V is TRBV5-1; 7 nucleotides match TRBD1. CDR1 SGHRS and CDR2 YFSETQ come from the germline V gene. V was clipped by 6 bases and J by 4 bases; unmatched bases: 9. CDR3 length: 14 amino acids. The CDR3 DNA reads TGCGCCAGCACGACAGGGAATCAGGCCACTGAAGCTTTCTTT. This encodes CASTTGNQATEAFF.

In this sample, this clone turned up once. The J gene is TRBJ1-1, the V gene TRBV29-1, with D perhaps TRBD1 (5 bases). Trimming pared 2 bases from V and 3 bases from J, leaving 10 bases between. The CDR3 is made up of 13 amino acids. Germline V lookup: CDR1 SQVTM, CDR2 ANQGSEA. The CDR3 sequence is CSVETGPDTEAFF. DNA of the CDR3: TGCAGCGTTGAAACAGGCCCCGACACTGAAGCTTTCTTT.

J is TRBJ2-1 and V is TRBV30, with TRBD2 identical over 9 bases. This CDR3 region has 15 residues. Germline V lookup: CDR1 GTSNPN, CDR2 SVGIG (reference sequence). V lost 5 bases, J lost 5 bases, and 10 bases stayed unmatched. This CDR3 reads CAWGGLADLHNEQFF. In DNA, the CDR3 is TGTGCCTGGGGGGGACTAGCCGACCTTCACAATGAGCAGTTCTTC.

The table lists this clone with a count of one. This sequence joins TRBV20-1 and TRBJ2-5; a possible D gene is TRBD1 (6 bases). This CDR3 is 15 amino acids long. Germline values: CDR1 DFQATT, CDR2 SNEGSKA (reference sequence). Trimming shortened V by 3 bases and J by 0 bases, and 14 bases separated the two germline ends. CDR3 coding DNA: TGCAGTGCTAGTATTACCCGGACAGACCAAGAGACCCAGTACTTC. It encodes CSASITRTDQETQYF.